Presented here are 8 T cell receptor beta chains from one specimen sequenced in a study of Ad26.COV2.S vaccination and SARS-CoV-2 variants. The treatment was: around 19 received Ad26.COV2.S at low or high dose, single or two shots; about 5 received placebo; per-sample allocation not given. Sampling happened 63 days after the first vaccine or placebo injection. Sequenced by immunoSEQ multiplex PCR; TCRdb stores in-frame clones only, minus some. The table lists about 410,000 clones, less than 90% of them singletons. This sample comprised peripheral blood, obtained in a trial of Ad26.COV2.S vaccine versus placebo. These receptors all stem from a person aged 18 to 65 who received the Ad26.COV2.S COVID-19 vaccine or a placebo.

The DNA for the CDR3 is TGCAGCGTTAGTTTTCCGGGTGGTGAGCAGTACTTC. Its translation: CSVSFPGGEQYF. The rearrangement joins TRBV29-1 to TRBJ2-7; D unresolved. Germline loops: CDR1 SQVTM, CDR2 ANQGSEA. The V end was cut by 5 bases, the J end by 7 bases, with 15 bases between. CDR3 length: 12 residues.

The CDR3 DNA follows: TGCGCCAGCAAGGGGACAGGGGGTGAAAAACTGTTTTTT. Encoded protein: CASKGTGGEKLFF. The V and J genes are TRBV4-1 and TRBJ1-4; 11 nucleotides align to TRBD1. Unmatched junction bases numbered 2, after V lost 7 bases and J lost 7 bases. CDR1 is MGHRA and CDR2 is YSYEKL in the germline V gene. CDR3 length: 13 amino acids.

The chain carries TRBV6-5 and TRBJ1-2; 7 bases fit TRBD1. The V gene end was trimmed by 2 bases and the J gene end by 6 bases; junction bases not matched to a gene: 9. This CDR3 contains 15 residues. Germline CDR1 is MNHEY and CDR2 is SVGAGI. CDR3 residues: CASSYDPTGVDGYTF. CDR3 DNA sequence: TGTGCCAGCAGTTACGACCCAACAGGGGTCGATGGCTACACCTTC.

The chain has TRBV18 and TRBJ2-7; D possibly corresponds to TRBD2 (6 bases). V was clipped by 2 bases and J by 2 bases, with 13 bases between them. The CDR3 extends over 15 amino acids. Germline V gene sequence: CDR1 KGHSH, CDR2 LQKENI. CDR3 bases: TGTGCCAGCTCACCAACGATCGGGGGTACCTACGAGCAGTACTTC. Protein: CASSPTIGGTYEQYF.

The chain couples TRBV4-1 to TRBJ2-1, with D possibly TRBD1 on 5 matching bases. V gave up 0 bases and J gave up 4 bases, with 19 bases separating them. This CDR3 comprises 18 residues. Per the germline V gene, CDR1 is MGHRA and CDR2 is YSYEKL. The CDR3 nucleotides read TGCGCCAGCAGCCAAGATGGCCCGGGTGCGGACACTTACAATGAGCAGTTCTTC. This codes for CASSQDGPGADTYNEQFF.

This clone was counted a single time. The gene calls are TRBV30 and TRBJ2-3; 9 bases map to TRBD2. The germline V gene encodes CDR1 GTSNPN and CDR2 SVGIG (reference sequence). The CDR3 is 13 residues long. V gave up 7 bases and J gave up 5 bases; unmatched junction bases: 7. The CDR3 nucleotides read TGTGCCTCGAGACTAGCGGATGGAGATACGCAGTATTTT. This translates into CASRLADGDTQYF.

The CDR3 reads CASSGGTSPSYEQYF. In DNA form, the CDR3 reads TGTGCCAGCTCCGGGGGAACATCCCCCTCCTACGAGCAGTACTTC. The rearrangement uses TRBV21-1 and TRBJ2-7; no DNA check was done on the table's D call, TRBD2. TRBV21-1 counts as a pseudogene. The CDR3 is 15 amino acids.

The DNA of the CDR3 is TGTGCCAGCAGCTTATCCGGACACTCGAACACCGGGGAGCTGTTTTTT. Translating gives CASSLSGHSNTGELFF. The chain has TRBV11-2 and TRBJ2-2, with D perhaps matching TRBD1 (5 bases). CDR1 and CDR2 (germline): SGHAT, FQNNGV. The CDR3 runs 16 residues. Trimming shortened V by 2 bases and J by 0 bases, and 10 bases separated the two germline ends.